The 22 T cell receptor beta chains below all came from one sample that was sequenced in a study of T cell responses to AZD1222 COVID-19 vaccine. This table comes from immunoSEQ multiplex PCR, and its TCRdb copy is limited to in-frame clones, with some not included. The sample records roughly 110,000 clones, 70% to 90% being singletons. Sequencing was performed on peripheral blood, taken 28 days after the second AZD1222 dose. These receptors were obtained from an adult who received the AZD1222 COVID-19 vaccine.

The chain has TRBV15 and TRBJ2-7; possibly TRBD1 for D (6 bases). The CDR3 is made up of 15 amino acids. Trimming pared 0 bases from V and 3 bases from J, leaving 12 bases between. Germline V CDR1 and CDR2: LNHNV, YYDKDF (reference sequence). CDR3 sequence reads: CATSRDSTGLYEQYF. Written as DNA, the CDR3 is TGTGCCACCAGCAGAGACTCAACAGGGCTCTACGAGCAGTACTTC. The whole variable domain, filled in from reference TRBV15 and TRBJ2-7, reads DAMVIQNPRYQVTQFGKPVTLSCSQTLNHNVMYWYQQKSSQAPKLLFHYYDKDFNNEADTPDNFQSRRPNTSFCFLDIRSPGLGDTAMYLCATSRDSTGLYEQYFGPGTRLTVT.

This clone came up once. This CDR3 is CASFWGGRAFF. The CDR3 DNA reads TGTGCCTCCTTTTGGGGGGGGAGGGCTTTCTTT. The chain recombines TRBV16 with TRBJ1-1; TRBD1 might be the D (5 bases). V was cut by 11 bases and J by 11 bases, with 18 bases left in between. This CDR3 contains 11 residues. Per germline, CDR1 KGHSY and CDR2 FQNENV.

The genes are TRBV19 and TRBJ2-5; D is perhaps TRBD2 (7 bases). The CDR3 runs to 12 residues. Trimming removed 10 bases at V and 9 bases at J, with 18 bases between. CDR1 and CDR2 from the germline V gene are LNHDA and SQIVND (reference sequence). The CDR3 coding sequence is TGTGCCACCCAGGGATGGGAGGGGGCCCAGTACTTC. Residues: CATQGWEGAQYF.

V and J are TRBV6-2 or TRBV6-3 and TRBJ1-1; TRBD1 might be the D (6 bases). V lost 4 bases and J 3 bases, leaving 6 bases between the germline ends. CDR1 is MNHEY and CDR2 is SVGEGT in the germline V gene. This CDR3 comprises 12 residues. The DNA for the CDR3 is TGTGCCAGCAGTTGGACAGACACTGAAGCTTTCTTT. It codes for CASSWTDTEAFF.

The J gene is TRBJ2-5, the V gene TRBV2; D gene unclear. Germline-derived CDR1 and CDR2 are SNHLY and FYNNEI. CDR3 length equals 17 residues. Trimming took 5 bases from V and 5 from J, leaving 24 bases between them. The CDR3 coding sequence is TGTGCCAGCAGTCCGGATGGAGTGATTAGCTTCCGGGAGACCCAGTACTTC. Residues: CASSPDGVISFRETQYF. Full variable domain (outside the CDR3, taken from reference TRBV2 and TRBJ2-5): EPEVTQTPSHQVTQMGQEVILRCVPISNHLYFYWYRQILGQKVEFLVSFYNNEISEKSEIFDDQFSVERPDGSNFTLKIRSTKLEDSAMYFCASSPDGVISFRETQYFGPGTRLLVL.

The V gene is TRBV9, the J gene TRBJ2-1, with 12 nucleotides matching TRBD2. Germline V lookup: CDR1 SGDLS, CDR2 YYNGEE. The junction had 10 bases not matched to a gene; V was cut back by 2 bases and J by 10 bases. The CDR3 is made up of 16 amino acids. The CDR3 loop is CASSVSHLLAGGEQFF. Written as DNA, the CDR3 is TGTGCCAGCAGCGTCTCGCACCTCCTAGCGGGGGGGGAGCAGTTCTTC.

The rearrangement uses TRBV29-1 and TRBJ1-1; the D gene is possibly TRBD1 (5 bases). Trimming took off 3 bases at V and 12 bases at J, with 14 bases between the two ends. The CDR3 has 11 residues. Germline CDR1 and CDR2: SQVTM and ANQGSEA. In nucleotides, the CDR3 is TGCAGCGTTGACCGCCAGGGAGGGTCTTTCTTT. This translates into CSVDRQGGSFF.

The chain has TRBV5-1 and TRBJ2-7; tentatively, D is TRBD2 (5 bases). The ends were cut back, 0 bases at V and 2 bases at J, with 9 bases in the middle. Per germline, CDR1 SGHRS and CDR2 YFSETQ. This CDR3 is built from 14 residues. The CDR3 loop is CASSLGSGAYEQYF. The CDR3 region has the DNA TGCGCCAGCAGCTTGGGTTCCGGGGCCTACGAGCAGTACTTC.

V gene TRBV28 combines with J gene TRBJ1-2; the match to TRBD1 covers 12 bases. Trimming at V came to 6 bases and at J to 4 bases, leaving 6 bases not matched to a gene. The CDR3 is made up of 15 amino acids. The germline V gene encodes CDR1 MDHEN and CDR2 SYDVKM. The CDR3 region has the DNA TGTGCCAGCAGGTCGGGACAGGGGGCGCCCTATGGCTACACCTTC. Amino acid sequence: CASRSGQGAPYGYTF.

The chain has TRBV27 and TRBJ1-5; D gene unclear. Germline assignment: CDR1 MNHEY and CDR2 SMNVEV (reference sequence). The ends were cut back, 2 bases at V and 4 bases at J, with 15 bases in the middle. There are 16 residues in the CDR3. The CDR3: CASSLSPGWGNQPQHF. Written as DNA, the CDR3 is TGTGCCAGCAGTTTAAGCCCGGGATGGGGTAATCAGCCCCAGCATTTT.

The chain uses TRBV7-9 and TRBJ2-2, with TRBD2 matching over 10 bases. The CDR3 runs 16 residues. Trimming removed 3 bases from V and 7 bases from J; junction bases left unmatched: 8. Germline CDR1 and CDR2: SEHNR and FQNEAQ (reference sequence). For the CDR3, the DNA is TGTGCCAGCAGCTTCGGTAGCGGGGGGCCAGGCGGGGAGCTGTTTTTT. It encodes CASSFGSGGPGGELFF.

V and J are TRBV27 and TRBJ1-5; 9 bases align to TRBD1. The junction had 6 bases not matched to a gene; V was cut back by 8 bases and J by 1 base. The CDR3 is 15 residues long. Germline values: CDR1 MNHEY, CDR2 SMNVEV (reference sequence). The CDR3 loop is CASGRTGVSNQPQHF. DNA of the CDR3: TGTGCCAGCGGACGGACAGGGGTAAGCAATCAGCCCCAGCATTTT.

The chain recombines TRBV6-5 with TRBJ2-7; D is undetermined. Germline CDR1 is MNHEY and CDR2 is SVGAGI. This CDR3 is built from 12 residues. V was cut by 8 bases and J by 4 bases, with 12 bases left in between. CDR3 nucleotide sequence: TGTGCCAGCGCTTCCGGCGAGTACGAGCAGTACTTC. Translating it yields CASASGEYEQYF.

The CDR3 spells CASSLTGYEQYF. CDR3 in DNA: TGTGCCAGCAGCTTGACAGGCTACGAGCAGTACTTC. The rearrangement links TRBV7-9 to TRBJ2-7, with D possibly matching TRBD1 (6 bases). CDR1 SEHNR and CDR2 FQNEAQ come from the germline V gene (reference sequence). The CDR3 is 12 residues long. The germline V and J ends were trimmed by 3 bases and 3 bases, with 6 bases remaining between them.

The chain employs TRBV4-3 and TRBJ2-5, with unresolved D. V was pared by 5 bases and J by 5 bases, with 12 bases between. Germline V gene lookup returns CDR1 LGHNA and CDR2 YSLEER. The CDR3 loop spans 13 amino acids. CDR3 protein: CASSSTSQETQYF. The CDR3, as DNA: TGCGCCAGCAGCTCAACCTCACAGGAGACCCAGTACTTC.

The chain couples TRBV5-8 to TRBJ2-7; a possible D gene is TRBD2 (6 bases). V gave up 7 bases and J gave up 9 bases, with 14 bases separating them. The CDR3 covers 11 residues. From germline, CDR1 is SGHTS and CDR2 YDEGEE. In DNA form, the CDR3 reads TGTGCCAGCGAGGATGGGGGGAGGCAGTACTTC. It translates to CASEDGGRQYF.

The genes are TRBV28 and TRBJ1-6; 8 bases are a match to TRBD1. The V gene end was trimmed by 5 bases and the J gene end by 3 bases; junction bases not matched to a gene: 9. The germline CDR1 and CDR2 sequences are MDHEN and SYDVKM. The CDR3 covers 17 residues. CDR3 bases: TGTGCCAGCAGTGGGACAGGCGATCCTCGCTATAATTCACCCCTCCACTTT. Amino acid sequence: CASSGTGDPRYNSPLHF.

In nucleotides, the CDR3 is TGTGCCAGCAGCTTAGGGGGACTACGCTATGGCTACACCTTC. The encoded protein is CASSLGGLRYGYTF. The chain carries TRBV7-2 and TRBJ1-2; TRBD1 is a possible D gene (5 bases). The germline V and J ends were trimmed by 1 base and 4 bases, with 10 bases remaining between them. From germline, CDR1 is SGHTA and CDR2 FQGNSA. The CDR3 length is 14 residues. Full variable domain (rest looked up from reference TRBV7-2 and TRBJ1-2): GAGVSQSPSNKVTEKGKDVELRCDPISGHTALYWYRQSLGQGLEFLIYFQGNSAPDKSGLPSDRFSAERTGGSVSTLTIQRTQQEDSAVYLCASSLGGLRYGYTFGSGTRLTVV.

V and J are TRBV28 and TRBJ1-6, with 9 positions matching TRBD1. The CDR3 totals 15 residues. Losses at the gene ends were 7 bases for V and 9 bases for J; bases not matched to a gene: 10. CDR1 and CDR2 from the germline V gene are MDHEN and SYDVKM. The chain's CDR3 is CASTGLTGGFSPLHF. In nucleotides, the CDR3 is TGTGCCAGCACCGGGTTGACAGGGGGTTTTTCACCCCTCCACTTT.

This chain connects TRBV5-1 to TRBJ2-3; D remains ambiguous. The germline V and J ends were trimmed by 3 bases and 2 bases, with 10 bases remaining between them. Germline CDR1 SGHRS, CDR2 YFSETQ. This CDR3 comprises 14 residues. Written as DNA, the CDR3 is TGCGCCAGCAGCTCCGGTACTGCCACAGATACGCAGTATTTT. Protein sequence: CASSSGTATDTQYF.

The V gene is TRBV14, the J gene TRBJ2-4; D may match TRBD1 or TRBD2 (5 bases each). The germline CDR1 and CDR2 sequences are SGHDN and FVKESK. V was cut by 1 base and J by 0 bases, with 19 bases left in between. This CDR3 contains 19 residues. CDR3 DNA sequence: TGTGCCAGCAGCCAAGGAGGATGGGACGGTCAACTAGCCAAAAACATTCAGTACTTC. Its translation: CASSQGGWDGQLAKNIQYF.

This rearrangement joins TRBV4-2 to TRBJ2-3, with D hard to call. This CDR3 has 15 amino acids. Germline CDR1 LGHNA, CDR2 YNFKEQ. Trimming removed 0 bases from V and 3 bases from J, with 10 bases in between. In DNA form, the CDR3 reads TGTGCCAGCAGCCAAGATAGGGTCGCAACAGATACGCAGTATTTT. It translates to CASSQDRVATDTQYF.